What follows are 18 T cell receptor beta chains derived from one specimen sequenced in a study of T-cell reconstitution after alpha-beta-depleted transplantation in children. Unique molecular identifiers were incorporated into the prepared TCRbeta library. MiXCR, applied by TCRdb to the PCR reads, yields one record per CDR3 protein. This sample carries 540,000 or so distinct CDR3 sequences, about 21% of them seen once, and the ten largest clones take 14%. The source material was PBMCs, mostly from graft donor cells, sampled 360 days after TCRalphabeta/CD19-depleted stem cell transplant. Receptor source: a boy under two years old who had a stem cell transplant for acute myeloid leukemia, so the T cells may come from the graft donor.

This clonotype was observed a handful of times. In DNA form, the CDR3 reads TGCGCCAGCAGCCCGCGGGACAGGGGGCGACCTGAAGCTTTCTTT. Its protein is CASSPRDRGRPEAFF. The chain joins TRBV5-1 to TRBJ1-1; 12 bases are a match to TRBD1. Trimming removed 4 bases from V and 6 bases from J; junction bases left unmatched: 7. Germline V CDR1 and CDR2: SGHRS, YFSETQ. This CDR3 spans 15 amino acids.

The chain uses TRBV6-1 and TRBJ1-4; D uncertain. V dropped 6 bases and J dropped 7 bases, with 12 bases sitting between them. Germline assignment: CDR1 MNHNS and CDR2 SASEGT. The CDR3 consists of 13 residues. In DNA form, the CDR3 reads TGTGCCAGCAGACGGACGGATTCTGAAAAACTGTTTTTT. It is translated as CASRRTDSEKLFF.

The chain links TRBV5-6 to TRBJ2-7; D not certain. Germline CDR1 SGHDT, CDR2 YYEEEE. Trimming took off 7 bases at V and 4 bases at J, with 9 bases between the two ends. CDR3 length: 11 amino acids. As DNA, the CDR3 is TGTGCCAGCCGCAATTTGTACGAGCAGTACTTC. Its protein product is CASRNLYEQYF.

Ten or more counts support this clonotype. The CDR3 DNA sequence: TGTGCCAGCAGCCCCGGGACAGGGATTAGCAATCAGCCCCAGCATTTT. Its translation: CASSPGTGISNQPQHF. The chain is built from TRBV6-1 and TRBJ1-5, with 9 bases aligning to TRBD1. The CDR3 is 16 residues long. The ends lost 6 bases at V and 0 bases at J; junction bases unmatched: 6. Germline CDR1 is MNHNS and CDR2 is SASEGT.

The DNA of the CDR3 is TGCAGTGCTTCAGAAGGATTGAACACCGGGGAGCTGTTTTTT. Its translation is CSASEGLNTGELFF. The chain employs TRBV20-1 and TRBJ2-2; D unresolved. The CDR3 sequence is 14 residues long. V dropped 5 bases and J dropped 1 base, with 11 bases sitting between them. Germline loops: CDR1 DFQATT, CDR2 SNEGSKA (reference sequence).

This rearrangement joins TRBV3-1 to TRBJ2-3; unclear D gene. V was pared by 4 bases and J by 4 bases, with 15 bases between. The CDR3 totals 15 residues. Germline V CDR1 and CDR2: LGHDT, YNNKEL (reference sequence). The CDR3: CASSPMAPGADTQYF. As DNA, the CDR3 is TGTGCCAGCAGCCCTATGGCCCCGGGCGCAGATACGCAGTATTTT.

The V and J genes are TRBV12-5 and TRBJ2-3; 7 bases fit TRBD2. J lost 6 bases, V lost 0 bases, and 6 bases had no gene match. CDR3 length: 15 residues. Germline V gene sequence: CDR1 LGHNT, CDR2 FRNRAP. CDR3 DNA sequence: TGTGCTAGTGGTTTGGTCCAGCTCGGGGGGGATACGCAGTATTTT. This sequence encodes CASGLVQLGGDTQYF.

The chain is built from TRBV28 and TRBJ2-1; D possibly corresponds to TRBD1 (6 bases). In germline, CDR1 is MDHEN, CDR2 SYDVKM. The CDR3 covers 14 residues. Between the trimmed V and J ends, which lost 4 bases and 7 bases, there was a span of 14 bases. This chain's CDR3 is CASSWDTTFNEQFF. CDR3 coding DNA: TGTGCCAGCAGTTGGGACACGACCTTTAATGAGCAGTTCTTC. Complete variable domain (other parts from reference TRBV28 and TRBJ2-1): DVKVTQSSRYLVKRTGEKVFLECVQDMDHENMFWYRQDPGLGLRLIYFSYDVKMKEKGDIPEGYSVSREKKERFSLILESASTNQTSMYLCASSWDTTFNEQFFGPGTRLTVL.

This clonotype was observed at least ten times. The rearrangement uses TRBV20-1 and TRBJ2-1; D may be TRBD1 or TRBD2 (5 bases each). Germline V CDR1 and CDR2: DFQATT, SNEGSKA (reference sequence). V was shortened by 2 bases and J by 3 bases, with 20 bases between the two germline ends. This CDR3 is 17 amino acids long. Written as DNA, the CDR3 is TGCAGTGCTAGACACCCCGCTACCGGGACGATCTACAATGAGCAGTTCTTC. Protein product: CSARHPATGTIYNEQFF.

The genes are TRBV6-1 and TRBJ1-1; D gene ambiguous. The CDR3 has 14 amino acids. The V end was cut by 7 bases, the J end by 0 bases, with 12 bases between. Looked up from germline, CDR1 is MNHNS and CDR2 is SASEGT. CDR3 nucleotides: TGTGCCAGCACCACTCTTCCTGTGAACACTGAAGCTTTCTTT. Its protein product is CASTTLPVNTEAFF.

At least ten counts were recorded for this clonotype. The V gene is TRBV5-1, the J gene TRBJ2-5; TRBD1 matches 10 bases. This CDR3 spans 16 amino acids. J was trimmed by 0 bases and V by 4 bases; bases with no gene match: 6. Germline V lookup: CDR1 SGHRS, CDR2 YFSETQ. The CDR3 DNA reads TGCGCCAGCAGCCGGATGGGACAGGGGAACCAAGAGACCCAGTACTTC. It codes for CASSRMGQGNQETQYF.

This chain links TRBV9 with TRBJ1-6; TRBD1 agrees at 11 bases. This CDR3 has 14 amino acids. J gave up 7 bases and V 6 bases, and 3 bases lay outside the gene matches. Germline CDR1 is SGDLS and CDR2 is YYNGEE. The CDR3 loop is CASNRDRGNSPLHF. The DNA of the CDR3 is TGTGCCAGCAACCGGGACAGGGGGAATTCACCCCTCCACTTT. The full variable domain, its missing parts supplied by reference TRBV9 and TRBJ1-6, is DSGVTQTPKHLITATGQRVTLRCSPRSGDLSVYWYQQSLDQGLQFLIQYYNGEERAKGNILERFSAQQFPDLHSELNLSSLELGDSALYFCASNRDRGNSPLHFGNGTRLTVT.

A few counts support this clonotype. The chain has TRBV20-1 and TRBJ2-6, with D possibly TRBD2 on 5 matching bases. The CDR3 spans 14 residues. The germline V and J ends were trimmed by 6 bases and 4 bases, with 13 bases remaining between them. Germline lookup yields CDR1 DFQATT and CDR2 SNEGSKA (reference sequence). The CDR3 loop is CSARPSGGANVLTF. For the CDR3, the DNA is TGCAGTGCCAGGCCGTCGGGAGGGGCCAACGTCCTGACTTTC.

This clonotype was seen a handful of times. The V call is TRBV12-3 or TRBV12-4, the J call TRBJ1-5, with TRBD1 identical over 7 bases. This CDR3 region has 16 residues. V lost 5 bases to trimming and J lost 2 bases; unmatched junction nucleotides: 9. The CDR3 reads CASSTFHRGGNQPQHF. The CDR3 region has the DNA TGTGCCAGCAGTACCTTTCACAGGGGAGGCAATCAGCCCCAGCATTTT.

There are a few counts of this clonotype. The genes are TRBV5-1 and TRBJ1-4, with 8 bases identical to TRBD1. J lost 3 bases, V lost 0 bases, and 7 bases had no gene match. Per the germline V gene, CDR1 is SGHRS and CDR2 is YFSETQ. This CDR3 is built from 17 residues. In DNA form, the CDR3 reads TGCGCCAGCAGCTTGGTCCCTCAGGGGGCGTCTAATGAAAAACTGTTTTTT. Translated, it gives CASSLVPQGASNEKLFF.

This clonotype came up many times. The rearrangement uses TRBV4-2 and TRBJ2-5; 7 bases are shared with TRBD1. This CDR3 comprises 14 residues. Germline CDR1 is LGHNA and CDR2 is YNFKEQ. After removal of 4 bases from V and 6 bases from J, the junction contained 8 bases not matched to a gene. The CDR3 sequence is CASSPPTGRKTQYF. CDR3 bases: TGTGCCAGCAGCCCTCCGACAGGGAGAAAGACCCAGTACTTC.

This clonotype came up many times. The chain combines TRBV12-3 or TRBV12-4 with TRBJ2-5; no clear D. V was clipped by 2 bases and J by 2 bases, with 9 bases between them. The CDR3 extends over 14 amino acids. CDR3 sequence (DNA): TGTGCCAGCAGTTTAAGACCGCAACAAGAGACCCAGTACTTC. Translation gives CASSLRPQQETQYF.

This sequence joins TRBV7-2 and TRBJ2-7; D may be TRBD1 or TRBD2 (5 bases each). Trimming shortened V by 5 bases and J by 3 bases, and 14 bases separated the two germline ends. Germline CDR1 SGHTA, CDR2 FQGNSA. CDR3 length: 14 residues. CDR3: CASSPSGTNYEQYF. CDR3 DNA: TGTGCCAGCAGCCCCTCGGGGACGAACTACGAGCAGTACTTC.